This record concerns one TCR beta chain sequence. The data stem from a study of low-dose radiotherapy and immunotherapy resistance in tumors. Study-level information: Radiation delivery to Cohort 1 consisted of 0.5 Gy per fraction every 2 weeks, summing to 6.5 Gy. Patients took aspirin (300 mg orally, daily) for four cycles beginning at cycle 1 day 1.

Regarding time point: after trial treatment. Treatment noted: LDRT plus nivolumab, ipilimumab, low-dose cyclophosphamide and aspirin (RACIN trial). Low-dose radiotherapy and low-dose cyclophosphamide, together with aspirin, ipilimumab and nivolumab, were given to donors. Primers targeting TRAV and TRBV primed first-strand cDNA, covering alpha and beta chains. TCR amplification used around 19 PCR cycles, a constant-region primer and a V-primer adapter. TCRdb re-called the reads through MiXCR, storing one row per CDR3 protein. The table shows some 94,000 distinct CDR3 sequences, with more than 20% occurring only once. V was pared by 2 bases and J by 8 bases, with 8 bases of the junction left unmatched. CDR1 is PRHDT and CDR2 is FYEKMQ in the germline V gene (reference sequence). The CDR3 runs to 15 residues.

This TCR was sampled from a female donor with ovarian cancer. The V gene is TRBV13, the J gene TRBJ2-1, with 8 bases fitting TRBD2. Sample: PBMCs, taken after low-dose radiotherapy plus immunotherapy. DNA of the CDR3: TGTGCCAGCAGCTTACCCACCGGGACTAGGCATGAGCAGTTCTTC. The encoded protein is CASSLPTGTRHEQFF.